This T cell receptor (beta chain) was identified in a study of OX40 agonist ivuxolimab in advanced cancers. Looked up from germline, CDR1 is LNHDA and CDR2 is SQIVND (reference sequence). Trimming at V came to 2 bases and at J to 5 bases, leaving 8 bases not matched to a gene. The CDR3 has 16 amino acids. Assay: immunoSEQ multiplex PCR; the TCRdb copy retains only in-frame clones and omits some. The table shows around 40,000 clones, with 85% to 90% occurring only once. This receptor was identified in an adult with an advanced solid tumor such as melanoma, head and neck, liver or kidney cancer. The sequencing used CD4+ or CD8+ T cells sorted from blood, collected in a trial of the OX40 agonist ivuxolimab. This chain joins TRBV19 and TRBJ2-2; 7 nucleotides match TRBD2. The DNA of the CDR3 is TGTGCCAGTAGTATAATAGCGGGTCGGGGGACCGGGGAGCTGTTTTTT. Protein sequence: CASSIIAGRGTGELFF.